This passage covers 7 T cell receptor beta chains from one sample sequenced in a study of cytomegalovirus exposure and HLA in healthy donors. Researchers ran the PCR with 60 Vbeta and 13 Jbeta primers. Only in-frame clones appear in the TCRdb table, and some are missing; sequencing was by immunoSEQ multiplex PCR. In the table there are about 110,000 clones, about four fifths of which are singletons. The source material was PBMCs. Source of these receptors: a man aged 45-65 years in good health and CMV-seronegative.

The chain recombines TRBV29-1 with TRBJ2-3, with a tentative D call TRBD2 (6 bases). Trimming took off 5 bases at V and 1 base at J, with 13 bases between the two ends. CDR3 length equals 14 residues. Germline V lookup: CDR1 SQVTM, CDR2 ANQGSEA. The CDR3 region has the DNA TGCAGCGTTAGGGAGGAGTCGGGCACAGATACGCAGTATTTT. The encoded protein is CSVREESGTDTQYF.

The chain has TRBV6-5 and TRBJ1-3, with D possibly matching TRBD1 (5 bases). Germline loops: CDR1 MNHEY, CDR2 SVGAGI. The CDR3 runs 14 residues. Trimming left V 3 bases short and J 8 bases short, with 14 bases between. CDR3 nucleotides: TGTGCCAGCAGTTATCGACAGCTAGGGTACACCATATATTTT. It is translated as CASSYRQLGYTIYF.

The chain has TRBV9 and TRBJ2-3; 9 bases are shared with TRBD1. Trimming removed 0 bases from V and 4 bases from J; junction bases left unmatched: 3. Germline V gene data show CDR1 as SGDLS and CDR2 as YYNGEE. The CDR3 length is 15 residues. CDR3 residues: CASSVEGQGPDTQYF. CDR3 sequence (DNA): TGTGCCAGCAGCGTAGAGGGACAGGGTCCAGATACGCAGTATTTT. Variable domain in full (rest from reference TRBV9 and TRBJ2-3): DSGVTQTPKHLITATGQRVTLRCSPRSGDLSVYWYQQSLDQGLQFLIQYYNGEERAKGNILERFSAQQFPDLHSELNLSSLELGDSALYFCASSVEGQGPDTQYFGPGTRLTVL.

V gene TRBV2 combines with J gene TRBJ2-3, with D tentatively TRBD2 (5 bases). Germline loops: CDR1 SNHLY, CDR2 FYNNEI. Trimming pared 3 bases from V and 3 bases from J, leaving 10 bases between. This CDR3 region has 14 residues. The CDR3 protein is CASSDLTRTDTQYF. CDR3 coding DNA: TGTGCCAGCAGTGATTTAACTAGAACAGATACGCAGTATTTT.

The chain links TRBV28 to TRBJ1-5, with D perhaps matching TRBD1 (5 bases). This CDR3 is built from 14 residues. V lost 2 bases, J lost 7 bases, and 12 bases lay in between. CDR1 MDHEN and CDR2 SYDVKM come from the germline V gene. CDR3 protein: CASSLGAQWQPQHF. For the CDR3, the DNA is TGTGCCAGCAGTTTAGGGGCCCAATGGCAGCCCCAGCATTTT. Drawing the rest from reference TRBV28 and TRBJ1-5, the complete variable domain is DVKVTQSSRYLVKRTGEKVFLECVQDMDHENMFWYRQDPGLGLRLIYFSYDVKMKEKGDIPEGYSVSREKKERFSLILESASTNQTSMYLCASSLGAQWQPQHFGDGTRLSIL.

In DNA form, the CDR3 reads TGTGCCAGTAGTACCACAGGGGGATGGGCAGAGACCCAGTACTTC. Protein product: CASSTTGGWAETQYF. This chain connects TRBV19 to TRBJ2-5; 8 nucleotides line up with TRBD1. The CDR3 length is 15 residues. Looked up from germline, CDR1 is LNHDA and CDR2 is SQIVND (reference sequence). V lost 4 bases to trimming and J lost 4 bases; unmatched junction nucleotides: 8.

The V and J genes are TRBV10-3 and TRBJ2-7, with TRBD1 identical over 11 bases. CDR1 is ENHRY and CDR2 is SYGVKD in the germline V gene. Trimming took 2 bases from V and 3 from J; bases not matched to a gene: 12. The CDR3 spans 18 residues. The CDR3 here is CAISEQGTGGTKDYEQYF. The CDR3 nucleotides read TGTGCCATCAGTGAGCAAGGGACAGGGGGGACCAAGGACTACGAGCAGTACTTC.